The 20 T cell receptor beta chains in this list originate from one sample, sequenced in a study of T-cell memory formation after mild COVID-19. TCRdb redid the calling of the 5' RACE reads with MiXCR, one entry per CDR3 protein. Of 250,000 to 350,000 distinct CDR3 sequences in the sample, around a sixth are singletons; the top ten hold 22%. The sample consisted of PBMCs or a T cell subset sorted from them (not recorded which). Receptors originate from a man between 18 and 29 years old who had mild COVID-19 (a few samples of this study predate the infection). Cell type and time point are not known.

This clonotype has a handful of counts. V is TRBV2 and J is TRBJ2-3; D is uncertain. Germline assignment: CDR1 SNHLY and CDR2 FYNNEI. V lost 7 bases to trimming and J lost 1 base, with 9 bases between them. There are 13 residues in the CDR3. The CDR3 DNA reads TGTGCCAGCACCTCTACCCGCACAGATACGCAGTATTTT. Protein product: CASTSTRTDTQYF.

This clonotype was counted a few times. The genes are TRBV7-9 and TRBJ1-5; possible D gene TRBD1, 5 bases. The CDR3 runs to 15 residues. Germline CDR1 and CDR2: SEHNR and FQNEAQ (reference sequence). The germline V and J ends were trimmed by 11 bases and 3 bases, with 20 bases remaining between them. Written as DNA, the CDR3 is TGTGCCGGATCGGGGGGGGTGGTGGACAATCAGCCCCAGCATTTT. Amino acids: CAGSGGVVDNQPQHF.

V and J are TRBV9 and TRBJ2-1; tentatively, D is TRBD1 (5 bases). The germline gives CDR1 SGDLS, CDR2 YYNGEE. The CDR3 covers 16 residues. V was cut by 0 bases and J by 5 bases, with 15 bases left in between. CDR3 region: CASSVEAGFTNNEQFF. DNA of the CDR3: TGTGCCAGCAGCGTAGAGGCAGGGTTTACTAACAATGAGCAGTTCTTC.

CDR3 nucleotides: TGTGCCAGCAGGCCTACAGGGGGAAGCAATCAGCCCCAGCATTTT. Residues: CASRPTGGSNQPQHF. This rearrangement joins TRBV12-3 or TRBV12-4 to TRBJ1-5; 8 nucleotides agree with TRBD1. The length of the CDR3 is 15 residues. V lost 6 bases and J lost 1; bases outside the gene matches: 5.

This clonotype appeared a few times. CDR3 in DNA: TGTGCCAGCGTTGACACTAGCGGGGGGCATACGCAGTATTTT. It is translated as CASVDTSGGHTQYF. The chain uses TRBV2 and TRBJ2-3; 12 bases match TRBD2. Germline loops: CDR1 SNHLY, CDR2 FYNNEI. This CDR3 region has 14 residues. V lost 8 bases and J lost 7; bases outside the gene matches: 7.

This clonotype was counted between two and nine times. This chain connects TRBV5-1 to TRBJ1-1, with D possibly TRBD1 on 6 matching bases. V was shortened by 0 bases and J by 3 bases, with 12 bases between the two germline ends. Germline V gives CDR1 SGHRS, CDR2 YFSETQ. There are 15 residues in the CDR3. The CDR3 DNA reads TGCGCCAGCAGCTTGGGCGACCCAGGGGACACTGAAGCTTTCTTT. Translation: CASSLGDPGDTEAFF.

The V call is TRBV9, the J call TRBJ2-7, with 11 positions matching TRBD1. The CDR3 totals 14 residues. The trim removed 3 bases at V and 4 bases at J, leaving 3 bases unmatched. CDR1 SGDLS and CDR2 YYNGEE come from the germline V gene. The CDR3 here is CASSDGTGGYEQYF. The DNA for the CDR3 is TGTGCCAGCAGCGACGGGACAGGGGGATACGAGCAGTACTTC.

Ten or more counts support this clonotype. The chain employs TRBV6-4 and TRBJ2-1; TRBD1 or TRBD2 may be the D gene (5 bases each). Trimming stripped 5 bases from V and 5 bases from J, with 13 bases between. This CDR3 comprises 14 residues. The germline V gene has CDR1 MRHNA and CDR2 SNTAGT. CDR3 sequence reads: CASSLTGTNNEQFF. The CDR3 nucleotides are TGTGCCAGCAGTCTTACCGGGACCAACAATGAGCAGTTCTTC.

This clonotype was seen a few times. CDR3 DNA sequence: TGCGCCAGCAGCTTGCAAGTGGGGGGACCCCAGCATTTT. Protein sequence: CASSLQVGGPQHF. The chain employs TRBV5-1 and TRBJ1-5, with a weak D call TRBD1 (5 bases). There are 13 residues in the CDR3. Germline-derived CDR1 and CDR2 are SGHRS and YFSETQ. V was pared by 1 base and J by 10 bases, with 12 bases between. Combining the CDR3 with reference TRBV5-1 and TRBJ1-5 gives the whole variable domain KAGVTQTPRYLIKTRGQQVTLSCSPISGHRSVSWYQQTPGQGLQFLFEYFSETQRNKGNFPGRFSGRQFSNSRSEMNVSTLELGDSALYLCASSLQVGGPQHFGDGTRLSIL.

This clonotype was seen a few times. This chain uses TRBV7-9 with TRBJ1-4; the D is unclear. Trimming stripped 1 base from V and 4 bases from J, with 7 bases between. Germline V gene lookup returns CDR1 SEHNR and CDR2 FQNEAQ (reference sequence). This CDR3 region has 14 residues. The CDR3 sequence: CASSLGGFNEKLFF. The CDR3 region has the DNA TGTGCCAGCAGCTTAGGGGGATTTAATGAAAAACTGTTTTTT.

This clonotype was seen a few times. This chain joins TRBV5-1 and TRBJ2-1, with 10 bases matching TRBD2. Per germline, CDR1 SGHRS and CDR2 YFSETQ. Trimming removed 1 base from V and 6 bases from J; junction bases left unmatched: 7. The length of the CDR3 is 16 residues. CDR3 residues: CASSLYLQRGGNEQFF. CDR3 DNA sequence: TGCGCCAGCAGCTTGTATCTCCAGCGGGGGGGCAATGAGCAGTTCTTC.

This clonotype came up a few times. The chain recombines TRBV29-1 with TRBJ1-1; D is uncertain. The germline V and J ends were trimmed by 3 bases and 0 bases, with 8 bases remaining between them. This CDR3 region has 13 residues. Germline CDR1 reads SQVTM; CDR2 reads ANQGSEA. The CDR3 DNA sequence: TGCAGCGTTGAGTCCGGTGTGAACACTGAAGCTTTCTTT. Protein sequence: CSVESGVNTEAFF. The variable domain in full, with the rest retrieved from reference TRBV29-1 and TRBJ1-1, is SAVISQKPSRDICQRGTSLTIQCQVDSQVTMMFWYRQQPGQSLTLIATANQGSEATYESGFVIDKFPISRPNLTFSTLTVSNMSPEDSSIYLCSVESGVNTEAFFGQGTRLTVV.

This clonotype was recorded a few times. This sequence joins TRBV15 and TRBJ1-5; the D is unclear. Germline V CDR1 and CDR2: LNHNV, YYDKDF (reference sequence). The V and J ends lost 5 bases and 9 bases respectively, with 11 bases between them. The CDR3 has 12 amino acids. This CDR3 reads CATSVWSLPQHF. Written as DNA, the CDR3 is TGTGCCACCAGCGTCTGGTCCTTGCCCCAGCATTTT.

The chain uses TRBV7-9 and TRBJ2-5; maybe TRBD2 (5 bases). Trimming shortened V by 0 bases and J by 1 base, and 9 bases separated the two germline ends. The CDR3 runs 15 residues. Germline values: CDR1 SEHNR, CDR2 FQNEAQ (reference sequence). The DNA for the CDR3 is TGTGCCAGCAGCTTAGCGACCAGCGGCCAAGAGACCCAGTACTTC. Translating it yields CASSLATSGQETQYF. Full variable domain (remainder filled in from reference TRBV7-9 and TRBJ2-5): DTGVSQNPRHKITKRGQNVTFRCDPISEHNRLYWYRQTLGQGPEFLTYFQNEAQLEKSRLLSDRFSAERPKGSFSTLEIQRTEQGDSAMYLCASSLATSGQETQYFGPGTRLLVL.

The chain employs TRBV20-1 and TRBJ1-1; 9 bases agree with TRBD1. Germline trimming cut 5 bases from V and 5 bases from J; bases unmatched to any gene: 3. The V gene's germline CDR1 is DFQATT and CDR2 SNEGSKA (reference sequence). The CDR3 runs to 12 residues. CDR3 sequence (DNA): TGCAGTGCTTTGGACAGGGGAACTGAAGCTTTCTTT. Amino acids: CSALDRGTEAFF.

The J gene is TRBJ1-4, the V gene TRBV5-1, with TRBD1 matching 8 bases. Germline V lookup: CDR1 SGHRS, CDR2 YFSETQ. J lost 0 bases, V lost 4 bases, and 8 bases had no gene match. This CDR3 is built from 17 residues. The CDR3 loop reads CASSPGQGSSTNEKLFF. CDR3 nucleotide sequence: TGCGCCAGCAGCCCAGGACAGGGATCTTCAACTAATGAAAAACTGTTTTTT.

This clonotype was observed a few times. The V gene is TRBV7-3, the J gene TRBJ2-3, with TRBD2 matching 14 bases. Unmatched junction bases numbered 5, after V lost 5 bases and J lost 1 base. Germline CDR1 SGHTA, CDR2 FQGTGA. CDR3 length: 17 residues. Written as DNA, the CDR3 is TGTGCCAGCAGCCTAGGGACTAGCGGGGGCCGCACAGATACGCAGTATTTT. Translation: CASSLGTSGGRTDTQYF. The whole variable domain, remainder taken from reference TRBV7-3 and TRBJ2-3, is GAGVSQTPSNKVTEKGKYVELRCDPISGHTALYWYRQSLGQGPEFLIYFQGTGAADDSGLPNDRFFAVRPEGSVSTLKIQRTERGDSAVYLCASSLGTSGGRTDTQYFGPGTRLTVL.

The chain couples TRBV9 to TRBJ2-3, with 9 bases identical to TRBD1. The CDR3 is 15 residues long. CDR1 is SGDLS, CDR2 YYNGEE, per germline. V was clipped by 0 bases and J by 4 bases; unmatched bases: 3. CDR3 coding DNA: TGTGCCAGCAGCGTAGGACAGGGGGTCGCAGATACGCAGTATTTT. Protein sequence: CASSVGQGVADTQYF.

This clonotype occurred a few times. This chain connects TRBV5-4 to TRBJ2-3; 10 positions agree with TRBD2. The CDR3 runs 17 residues. V was clipped by 6 bases and J by 0 bases; unmatched bases: 10. Germline lookup yields CDR1 SGHNT and CDR2 YYREEE (reference sequence). In DNA form, the CDR3 reads TGTGCCAGCAACCCGGGAACTAGCGGGGCTAGCACAGATACGCAGTATTTT. This sequence encodes CASNPGTSGASTDTQYF.

This clonotype appeared a few times. The rearrangement uses TRBV3-1 and TRBJ2-1; weak D call: TRBD1 (7 bases). Trimming stripped 4 bases from V and 5 bases from J, with 12 bases between. In germline, CDR1 is LGHDT, CDR2 YNNKEL (reference sequence). This CDR3 region has 14 residues. CDR3 sequence reads: CASSRGTEHNEQFF. The CDR3 region has the DNA TGTGCCAGCAGCCGCGGGACAGAGCACAATGAGCAGTTCTTC.